The T cell receptor beta chain under discussion was sequenced for a study of blood T cell repertoires in COVID-19. The V and J ends lost 5 bases and 1 base respectively, with 11 bases between them. Germline loops: CDR1 SGHAT, CDR2 FQNNGV. CDR3 size: 14 residues. The table came from immunoSEQ multiplex PCR; TCRdb's copy has only in-frame clones and leaves some out. The table shows 100,000 to 150,000 clones, with around 80% occurring only once. The rearrangement uses TRBV11-2 and TRBJ1-1; weak D call: TRBD1 (6 bases). What was sequenced was peripheral blood. The origin of this receptor is a woman between 50 and 59 years old with acute or convalescent COVID-19. CDR3 sequence reads: CASSEGHSNTEAFF. In nucleotides, the CDR3 is TGTGCCAGCAGCGAGGGACACTCGAACACTGAAGCTTTCTTT.